This TCR beta chain was profiled in a study of T cell repertoires in cytomegalovirus infection. As for the study in general: Carrying CMV and the relevant HLA type showed in public TCR beta signatures.

Germline lookup yields CDR1 MNHEY and CDR2 SVGAGI. The V and J ends lost 2 bases and 4 bases respectively, with 11 bases between them. This CDR3 comprises 14 residues. Notes on the study in general: Ex vivo responses were dominated by HLA-C-restricted CMV-specific TCR beta clonotypes.

A note on this clonotype: Its antigen is still unknown.

Via MiXCR, TCRdb re-called the reads, giving one row per CDR3 protein. This repertoire shows about 920,000 distinct CDR3 sequences, around 32% found once; its top ten account for more than 12%. The source of this sequence is a human donor in good health (CMV status not recorded). Some clones in this sample may be carry-over from other donors' samples. Source: cultured CD8+ T cells from PBMCs, taken from culture after CMV antigen stimulation. The rearrangement uses TRBV6-5 and TRBJ1-2, with D tentatively TRBD1 (5 bases). The CDR3 region has the DNA TGTGCCAGCAGTTACGCTGACAGCGCCTATGGCTACACCTTC. This encodes CASSYADSAYGYTF.